The clone carrying this T cell receptor (beta chain) was found many times. What it binds is not known. The germline V gene has CDR1 SGHTA and CDR2 FQGTGA. V shed 0 bases and J 0 bases; nucleotides not matched to a gene: 7. This CDR3 is built from 17 residues. This entry comes from a study of T cell repertoires in cytomegalovirus infection. Study-level information: Shared public TCR beta signatures pointed to both CMV infection and a matching HLA type.

TCRdb re-called the reads through MiXCR, storing one row per CDR3 protein. The table records roughly 280,000 distinct CDR3 sequences, around 9% of them present only once. Study-wide findings and caveats: The study found HLA-C-restricted CMV-specific TCR beta clonotypes dominating the ex vivo response. Identification of carriers of CMV plus the relevant HLA was performed using cumulative public TCR beta family frequency.

Sequencing was performed on PBMCs. The clonotype originates from a human donor in good health (CMV status not recorded). Some clones in this sample may be carry-over from other donors' samples. The chain couples TRBV7-3 to TRBJ1-1; 7 bases are shared with TRBD1. CDR3 protein: CASSLTPKTGVNTEAFF. Written as DNA, the CDR3 is TGTGCCAGCAGCTTAACTCCAAAAACAGGGGTGAACACTGAAGCTTTCTTT.